This T cell receptor beta chain was found in a study of T cell responses to AZD1222 COVID-19 vaccine. Findings of the study overall: It was only after the peak T cell response that any repertoires were sampled. Spike was spanned by vaccine-associated CD4 TCRs, which were dominant at 160-218 and 743-854. A mostly white British donor set with more females was recruited, and clonal diversity was possibly underestimated. Spike-specific TCR breadth rose after two AZD1222 doses, and depth rose as well.

Here immunoSEQ multiplex PCR was the method, and the copy in TCRdb shows in-frame clones only, minus some. The sample holds about 140,000 clones; 85% to 95% are singletons and the top ten take roughly 2.3%. Note on this clone: Its antigen is not known.

Germline V CDR1 and CDR2: MNHEY, SVGAGI. This CDR3 is built from 14 residues. Trimming removed 4 bases from V and 2 bases from J, with 12 bases in between. The source is an adult in good health. This sample comprised peripheral blood, obtained on day 0 of AZD1222 vaccination. The rearrangement uses TRBV6-5 and TRBJ2-7; D not certain. CDR3 sequence (DNA): TGTGCCAGCAGTTGGACGGTGGATGCCTACGAGCAGTACTTC. Amino acid sequence: CASSWTVDAYEQYF.